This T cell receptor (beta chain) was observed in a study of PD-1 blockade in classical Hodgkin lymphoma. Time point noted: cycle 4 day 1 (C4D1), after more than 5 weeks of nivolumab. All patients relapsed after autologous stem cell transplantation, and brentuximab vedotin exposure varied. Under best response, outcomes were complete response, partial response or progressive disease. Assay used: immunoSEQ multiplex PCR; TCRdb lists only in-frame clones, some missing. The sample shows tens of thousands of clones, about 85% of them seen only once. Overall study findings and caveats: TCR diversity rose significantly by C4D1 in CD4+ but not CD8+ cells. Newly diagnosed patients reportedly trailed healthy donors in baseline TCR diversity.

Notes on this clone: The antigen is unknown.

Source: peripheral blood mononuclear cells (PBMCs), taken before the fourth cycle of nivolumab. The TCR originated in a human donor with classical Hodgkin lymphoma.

The chain's CDR3 is CASSPPEGWSTDTQYF. CDR3 nucleotides: TGTGCCAGCTCACCACCGGAGGGATGGAGCACAGATACGCAGTATTTT. The genes are TRBV18 and TRBJ2-3; D might be TRBD2 (6 bases). The CDR3 spans 16 residues. Germline CDR1 KGHSH, CDR2 LQKENI. V gave up 0 bases and J gave up 0 bases, with 10 bases separating them. Supplemented by reference TRBV18 and TRBJ2-3, the full variable domain reads NAGVMQNPRHLVRRRGQEARLRCSPMKGHSHVYWYRQLPEEGLKFMVYLQKENIIDESGMPKERFSAEFPKEGPSILRIQQVVRGDSAAYFCASSPPEGWSTDTQYFGPGTRLTVL.